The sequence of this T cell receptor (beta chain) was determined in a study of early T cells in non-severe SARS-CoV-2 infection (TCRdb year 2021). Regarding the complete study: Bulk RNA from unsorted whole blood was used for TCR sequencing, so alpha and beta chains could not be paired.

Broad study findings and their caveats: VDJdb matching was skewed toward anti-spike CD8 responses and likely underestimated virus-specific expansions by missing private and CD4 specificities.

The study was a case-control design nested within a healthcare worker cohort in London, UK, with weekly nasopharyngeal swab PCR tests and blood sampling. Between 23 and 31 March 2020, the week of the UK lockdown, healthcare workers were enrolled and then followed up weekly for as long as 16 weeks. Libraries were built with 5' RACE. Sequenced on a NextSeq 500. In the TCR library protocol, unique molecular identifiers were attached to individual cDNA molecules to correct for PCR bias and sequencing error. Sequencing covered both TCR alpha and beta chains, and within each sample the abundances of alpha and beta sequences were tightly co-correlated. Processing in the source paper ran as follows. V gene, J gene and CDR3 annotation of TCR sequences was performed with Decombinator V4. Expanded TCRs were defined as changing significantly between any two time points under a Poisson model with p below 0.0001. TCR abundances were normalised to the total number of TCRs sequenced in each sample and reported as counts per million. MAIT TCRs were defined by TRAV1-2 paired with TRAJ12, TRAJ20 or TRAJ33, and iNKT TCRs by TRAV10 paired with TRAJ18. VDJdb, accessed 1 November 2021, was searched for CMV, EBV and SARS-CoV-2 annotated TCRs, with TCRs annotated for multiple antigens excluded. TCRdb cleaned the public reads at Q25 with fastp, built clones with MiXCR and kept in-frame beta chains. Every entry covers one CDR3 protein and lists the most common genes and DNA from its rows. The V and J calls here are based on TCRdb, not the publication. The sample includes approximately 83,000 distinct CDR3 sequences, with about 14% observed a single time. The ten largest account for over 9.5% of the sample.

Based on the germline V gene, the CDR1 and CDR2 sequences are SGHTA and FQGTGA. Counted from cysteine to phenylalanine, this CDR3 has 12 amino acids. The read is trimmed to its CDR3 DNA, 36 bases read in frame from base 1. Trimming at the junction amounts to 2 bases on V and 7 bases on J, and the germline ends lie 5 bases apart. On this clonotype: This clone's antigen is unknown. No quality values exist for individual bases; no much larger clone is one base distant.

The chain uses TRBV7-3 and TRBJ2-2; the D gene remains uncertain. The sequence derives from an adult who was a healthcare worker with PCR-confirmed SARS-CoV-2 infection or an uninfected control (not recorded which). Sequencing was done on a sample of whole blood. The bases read TGTGCCAGCAGCTTACTCGTCGGGGAGCTGTTTTTT. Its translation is CASSLLVGELFF.